The clone carrying this T cell receptor (beta chain) showed up many times. Through Arm-PCR of CDR3 regions and iRepertoire HTBI primers, TCR beta libraries were built. TCRdb itself ran the multiplex PCR reads through MiXCR, one entry per CDR3 protein. The data hold more than 450,000 distinct CDR3 sequences, with more than 10% observed a single time. Specified time point: newly diagnosed GD, antithyroid drugs for less than 3 months. PBMCs were the source of the RNA used for TCR sequencing. Peripheral blood, around 9.9 milliliters per patient, was collected in EDTA tubes. Germline V CDR1 and CDR2: SEHNR, FQNEAQ (reference sequence). The CDR3 spans 16 residues. Trimming cost V 3 bases and J 3 bases; bases outside gene matches: 8. This entry is derived from a study of regulatory T cells in long-lasting Graves disease. The data were also submitted as part of a second study, on T cells in Graves' hyperthyroidism and ophthalmopathy. That paper notes: HTBI primers drove first-round RT-PCR of the TCR CDR3. Most clonotypes expanded in the thyroid (above 0.001) were also present in blood.

This material consisted of peripheral blood mononuclear cells (PBMCs), taken at new diagnosis, from a patient treated with antithyroid drugs. The source of this sequence is a woman aged 25 to 39 with Graves disease. The J gene is TRBJ2-1, the V gene TRBV7-9; TRBD2 agrees at 7 bases. Here the CDR3 DNA reads TGTGCCAGCAGCTTCGGACGGGGAGGGAGCTACAATGAGCAGTTCTTC. It codes for CASSFGRGGSYNEQFF.